This is a list of T cell receptor beta chains from one sample in a study of Graves' ophthalmopathy and Graves' hyperthyroidism. TCRdb reprocessed the multiplex PCR reads via MiXCR and lists one record per CDR3 protein. The table includes about 640,000 distinct CDR3 sequences, roughly 41% detected once. Sequencing was carried out using peripheral blood. The receptors originated from an adult man with Graves' ophthalmopathy. Each CDR3 is given with its conserved first and last residue. The order of the fields is D gene, J gene, V gene, clone size, CDR3 protein, CDR3 DNA. D genes are given only for firm matches. For some rows the clone size is stated as once, few or many, or as a class when expanded; others skip it.

-	TRBJ2-5	TRBV20-1	many	CSARDLGTQYF	TGCAGTGCTAGAGATCTAGGGACCCAGTACTTC
-	TRBJ1-2	TRBV15	-	CATSGDGDYGYTF	TGTGCCACCAGCGGAGATGGGGACTATGGCTACACCTTC
-	TRBJ1-5	TRBV6-5	few	CATNTGQWVYSNQPQHF	TGTGCCACAAACACAGGGCAATGGGTTTATAGCAATCAGCCCCAGCATTTT
TRBD1	TRBJ2-7	TRBV20-1	many	CSASSGQGLYEQYF	TGCAGTGCTAGTTCGGGACAGGGGTTGTACGAGCAGTACTTC
-	TRBJ2-7	TRBV9	-	CASSVDGSSYERYF	TGTGCCAGCAGCGTAGACGGGAGCTCCTACGAGCGGTACTTC
-	TRBJ2-5	TRBV10-3	many	CAISEPGTTQETQYF	TGTGCCATCAGTGAGCCCGGGACAACCCAAGAGACCCAGTACTTC
TRBD1	TRBJ1-5	TRBV6-1	many	CASVTGQGRQPQHF	TGTGCCAGCGTTACGGGACAGGGCCGGCAGCCCCAGCATTTT
-	TRBJ1-6	TRBV25-1	few	CASRGDAGASPLHF	TGTGCCAGCAGGGGAGATGCAGGGGCCTCACCCCTCCACTTT
TRBD1	TRBJ1-1	TRBV24-1	-	CASSSLDTPGQTNTEAFF	TGTGCCAGCAGTTCTTTGGACACCCCGGGACAGACAAACACTGAAGCTTTCTTT
-	TRBJ1-5	TRBV7-2	-	CASSLGSRDQPQHF	TGTGCCAGCAGCTTAGGATCCAGGGACCAGCCCCAGCATTTT
TRBD1	TRBJ1-1	TRBV7-2	few	CASSLYRGRTEAFF	TGTGCCAGCAGCTTATACAGGGGGAGGACTGAAGCTTTCTTT
-	TRBJ2-5	TRBV2	once	CASSFSGWGGETQYF	TGTGCCAGCAGCTTTTCGGGGTGGGGCGGTGAGACCCAGTACTTC
-	TRBJ2-2	TRBV7-9	many	CASSFATGNTGELFF	TGTGCCAGCAGCTTCGCGACAGGGAACACCGGGGAGCTGTTTTTT
-	TRBJ2-6	TRBV12-3/TRBV12-4	-	CASSLGSGANVPTF	TGTGCCAGCAGTCTTGGCTCTGGGGCCAACGTCCCGACTTTC
-	TRBJ1-5	TRBV6-6	many	CASSYSMKGDQPQHF	TGTGCCAGCAGTTACTCGATGAAGGGGGATCAGCCCCAGCATTTT
-	TRBJ1-4	TRBV7-9	-	CASSRGDSNEKLFF	TGTGCCAGCAGCAGAGGGGACTCTAATGAAAAACTGTTTTTT
TRBD2	TRBJ2-7	TRBV5-1	-	CASTSGSGYEQYF	TGCGCCAGCACCAGCGGGAGCGGGTACGAGCAGTACTTC
-	TRBJ2-7	TRBV19	few	CASNAGIDSYEQYF	TGTGCCAGTAATGCGGGGATAGACTCCTACGAGCAGTACTTC
-	TRBJ2-2	TRBV12-3/TRBV12-4	-	CASSFGLATGELFF	TGTGCCAGCAGTTTCGGGTTGGCCACCGGGGAGCTGTTTTTT
-	TRBJ2-5	TRBV2	-	CASSAENNQPQYF	TGTGCCAGCAGTGCAGAAAACAATCAGCCCCAGTACTTC
TRBD1	TRBJ2-7	TRBV5-1	-	CASSLAPGTVITEQYF	TGCGCCAGCAGCTTGGCTCCCGGGACAGTTATTACCGAGCAGTACTTC
-	TRBJ2-7	TRBV10-3	many	CASSLRGRGTEQYF	TGTGCCAGCAGTCTCAGGGGGCGGGGGACCGAGCAGTACTTC
TRBD1	TRBJ1-2	TRBV2	many	CASITGQGHEGYTF	TGTGCCAGCATTACGGGACAGGGACACGAGGGCTACACCTTC
TRBD1	TRBJ1-1	TRBV24-1	many	CATSDPGQGNTEAFF	TGTGCCACCAGTGACCCCGGACAGGGGAACACTGAAGCTTTCTTT
-	TRBJ1-6	TRBV7-9	-	CASSLRGEAYNSPLHF	TGTGCCAGCAGCTTGAGGGGGGAGGCCTATAATTCACCCCTCCACTTT
-	TRBJ2-5	TRBV29-1	-	CSVGGGKQETQYF	TGCAGCGTTGGAGGGGGTAAACAAGAGACCCAGTACTTC
-	TRBJ1-4	TRBV7-9	-	CASSIPGEEKLFF	TGTGCCAGCAGCATACCAGGGGAGGAAAAACTGTTTTTT
TRBD1	TRBJ1-1	TRBV7-2	-	CASSLGLRQGDTEAFF	TGTGCCAGCAGCTTAGGCCTTCGACAGGGCGACACTGAAGCTTTCTTT
TRBD1	TRBJ1-4	TRBV4-1	-	CASSPGGPLEKLFF	TGCGCCAGCAGTCCAGGGGGCCCGCTGGAAAAACTGTTTTTT
TRBD1	TRBJ1-1	TRBV20-1	many	CRPLRTGYTEAFF	TGCAGGCCCTTGCGGACAGGTTATACTGAAGCTTTCTTT
-	TRBJ1-1	TRBV10-3	-	CAWSGGPEAFF	TGTGCCTGGAGTGGGGGGCCTGAAGCTTTCTTT
-	TRBJ2-5	TRBV4-2	-	CASSFSSQETQYF	TGTGCCAGCAGCTTCTCAAGCCAAGAGACCCAGTACTTC
-	TRBJ1-2	TRBV29-1	-	CSVEMGAGGYTF	TGCAGCGTTGAGATGGGGGCGGGTGGCTACACCTTC
-	TRBJ1-5	TRBV7-9	-	CASSLVPYEHF	TGTGCCAGCAGCTTAGTACCGTACGAGCATTTT
-	TRBJ1-1	TRBV7-9	-	CASSPLTSGEAFF	TGTGCCAGCAGCCCCTTGACTAGCGGGGAAGCTTTCTTT
TRBD2	TRBJ2-2	TRBV9	many	CASGEGGANTGELFF	TGTGCCAGCGGAGAGGGAGGGGCGAACACCGGGGAGCTGTTTTTT
-	TRBJ2-5	TRBV10-3	-	CASSYLGQGARETQYF	TGTGCCAGCAGTTATCTGGGCCAAGGGGCGCGAGAGACCCAGTACTTC
-	TRBJ1-1	TRBV7-9	many	CASSLTGDLMKNTEAFF	TGTGCCAGCAGCCTCACGGGTGACCTTATGAAGAACACTGAAGCTTTCTTT
TRBD1	TRBJ1-5	TRBV19	-	CASSTRRTGQDQPQHF	TGTGCCAGTAGTACCAGACGGACAGGGCAAGATCAGCCCCAGCATTTT
-	TRBJ1-1	TRBV11-3	-	CASSLFGDRAFF	TGTGCCAGCAGCCTATTCGGGGACCGAGCTTTCTTT
-	TRBJ2-5	TRBV12-3/TRBV12-4	-	CASRPGGEDQYF	TGTGCCAGCCGCCCGGGCGGGGAGGACCAGTACTTC
-	TRBJ2-2	TRBV5-4	-	CASSSLQGSGELFF	TGTGCCAGCAGTTCACTACAGGGTTCCGGGGAGCTGTTTTTT
-	TRBJ2-5	TRBV24-1	-	CATSDVQGTIEQYF	TGTGCCACCAGTGATGTCCAGGGGACCATTGAGCAGTACTTC
-	TRBJ2-2	TRBV12-3/TRBV12-4	many	CASRSGDTGELFF	TGTGCCAGCAGGAGTGGGGACACCGGGGAGCTGTTTTTT
-	TRBJ2-3	TRBV20-1	-	CSARGESTDTQYF	TGCAGTGCTAGGGGGGAGTCCACAGATACGCAGTATTTT
-	TRBJ1-6	TRBV7-6	-	CASSSAEKNSPLHF	TGTGCCAGCAGCAGTGCAGAGAAAAATTCACCCCTCCACTTT
-	TRBJ2-2	TRBV10-3	many	CAISGQGANTGELFF	TGTGCCATCAGTGGCCAGGGAGCGAACACCGGGGAGCTGTTTTTT
-	TRBJ2-2	TRBV29-1	many	CSVDKNTGELFF	TGCAGCGTTGACAAGAACACCGGGGAGCTGTTTTTT
TRBD2	TRBJ2-6	TRBV7-9	-	CASSFRARGSGANVLTF	TGTGCCAGCAGCTTTCGGGCGCGGGGGTCCGGGGCCAACGTCCTGACTTTC
-	TRBJ1-6	TRBV20-1	many	CSARAESSYNSPLHF	TGCAGTGCTAGGGCAGAGAGCTCCTATAATTCACCCCTCCACTTT
TRBD1	TRBJ1-6	TRBV10-3	-	CAIRDTGQGDSPLHF	TGTGCCATCAGGGACACGGGACAGGGGGATTCACCCCTCCACTTT
-	TRBJ1-2	TRBV2	many	CASSKTEVNGYTF	TGTGCCAGCAGTAAGACAGAAGTGAATGGCTACACCTTC
-	TRBJ1-5	TRBV20-1	-	CSARFRGDQPQHF	TGCAGTGCTAGGTTTCGGGGTGACCAGCCCCAGCATTTT
TRBD1	TRBJ1-6	TRBV3-1	few	CASSQAGGDSPLHF	TGTGCCAGCAGCCAAGCAGGGGGCGATTCACCCCTCCACTTT